Below are 13 T cell receptor beta chains sequenced from a single sample in a study of CD8 T cells in ankylosing spondylitis. MiXCR, run by TCRdb on the 5' RACE reads, gives a single entry per CDR3 protein. The sample contains 200,000 to 300,000 distinct CDR3 sequences, about 10% of which appear only once. The sample consisted of blood, either unsorted or a sorted T cell fraction (not recorded which). The receptor set was obtained from a male donor with ankylosing spondylitis or in good health (not recorded which).

This clonotype was recorded many times. V gene TRBV7-9 combines with J gene TRBJ1-2; the match to TRBD1 covers 8 bases. CDR1 and CDR2 (germline): SEHNR, FQNEAQ (reference sequence). This CDR3 is 15 amino acids long. Trimming took 3 bases from V and 4 from J; bases not matched to a gene: 7. The CDR3 coding sequence is TGTGCCAGCAGCTTCGCGGCAGGGGGCCCCTATGGCTACACCTTC. This sequence encodes CASSFAAGGPYGYTF.

This clonotype showed up many times. This rearrangement joins TRBV11-2 to TRBJ2-7; 8 bases agree with TRBD1. The V gene's germline CDR1 is SGHAT and CDR2 FQNNGV. The junction had 3 bases not matched to a gene; V was cut back by 3 bases and J by 2 bases. The CDR3 has 14 amino acids. The CDR3 is CASSFGQGTYEQYF. The CDR3, as DNA: TGTGCCAGCAGCTTCGGACAGGGTACCTACGAGCAGTACTTC.

The sample holds many counts of this clonotype. The J gene is TRBJ2-3, the V gene TRBV12-3 or TRBV12-4; 7 positions agree with TRBD1. The V segment lost 5 bases and the J segment 3 bases; nucleotides outside the gene matches: 5. The CDR3 sequence is 14 residues long. In DNA form, the CDR3 reads TGTGCCAGCAGTCTTGGACAGGAGACAGATACGCAGTATTTT. It codes for CASSLGQETDTQYF.

Remarks on this clonotype: The CDR3 carries no conserved terminal phenylalanine or tryptophan, so it likely arises from a read error. The DNA is omitted, as the CDR3 cannot be located on it reliably, and the CDR3 follows TCRdb's listing. V is TRBV20-1 and J is TRBJ2-3; whether TRBD2, the table's D call, matches the DNA was not checked. Per germline, CDR1 DFQATT and CDR2 SNEGSKA (reference sequence). Including both end residues, the CDR3 is 9 amino acids long. CDR3 region: CSPNRGTKC.

The table lists this clonotype with many counts. The V gene is TRBV4-1, the J gene TRBJ1-4; 9 nucleotides align to TRBD1. V was clipped by 5 bases and J by 8 bases; unmatched bases: 9. Germline CDR1 reads MGHRA; CDR2 reads YSYEKL. CDR3 length: 15 amino acids. CDR3 sequence: CASSSQGAGPEKLFF. Written as DNA, the CDR3 is TGCGCCAGCAGCTCACAGGGGGCTGGTCCAGAAAAACTGTTTTTT.

This rearrangement joins TRBV20-1 to TRBJ2-5; 10 bases are a match to TRBD2. Germline values: CDR1 DFQATT, CDR2 SNEGSKA (reference sequence). V shed 5 bases and J 0 bases; nucleotides not matched to a gene: 6. This CDR3 is built from 15 residues. CDR3 sequence: CSAGGSGGYQETQYF. DNA for the CDR3: TGCAGTGCTGGTGGTAGCGGGGGGTACCAAGAGACCCAGTACTTC.

As DNA, the CDR3 is TGTGCCAGCTCACCAAGCTACGGGACTCTTGGGGAGGAGCAGTTCTTC. As protein: CASSPSYGTLGEEQFF. The rearrangement joins TRBV18 to TRBJ2-1; D possibly corresponds to TRBD2 (6 bases). From germline, CDR1 is KGHSH and CDR2 LQKENI. V was trimmed by 2 bases and J by 10 bases, leaving 21 bases between them. The CDR3 totals 16 residues.

This clonotype was detected many times. V usage is TRBV5-1 and J usage is TRBJ2-1; TRBD2 aligns across 9 bases. Germline V gives CDR1 SGHRS, CDR2 YFSETQ. Germline trimming cut 2 bases from V and 9 bases from J; bases unmatched to any gene: 12. The CDR3 spans 16 residues. The CDR3 sequence: CASSFVSGGRPGEQFF. DNA of the CDR3: TGCGCCAGCAGCTTCGTTAGCGGGGGCCGTCCGGGTGAGCAGTTCTTC.

This chain joins TRBV7-9 and TRBJ2-1; TRBD2 matches at 11 bases. The V and J ends lost 4 bases and 8 bases, in that order; junction bases with no gene match: 10. The CDR3 is 16 amino acids. Per germline, CDR1 SEHNR and CDR2 FQNEAQ (reference sequence). The CDR3 coding sequence is TGTGCCAGCAGCTACGAGACTAGCGGGGACCCAGATGAGCAGTTCTTC. Residues: CASSYETSGDPDEQFF. Full variable domain (rest looked up from reference TRBV7-9 and TRBJ2-1): DTGVSQNPRHKITKRGQNVTFRCDPISEHNRLYWYRQTLGQGPEFLTYFQNEAQLEKSRLLSDRFSAERPKGSFSTLEIQRTEQGDSAMYLCASSYETSGDPDEQFFGPGTRLTVL.

This clonotype showed up many times. This chain connects TRBV29-1 to TRBJ1-4; no definite D call. With 4 bases removed from V and 6 bases from J, the gap between germline ends came to 12 bases. Germline V lookup: CDR1 SQVTM, CDR2 ANQGSEA. The CDR3 consists of 13 residues. The CDR3 nucleotides are TGCAGCGTTGCGGTGGCAGGCGATGAAAAACTGTTTTTT. Translation gives CSVAVAGDEKLFF.

This rearrangement joins TRBV5-1 to TRBJ1-2, with a weak D call TRBD1 (6 bases). The V gene lost 3 bases and the J gene lost 2 bases, with 11 bases spanning the gap. In germline, CDR1 is SGHRS, CDR2 YFSETQ. This CDR3 is 14 amino acids long. CDR3 amino acids: CASSSTGTNYGYTF. The CDR3 nucleotides read TGCGCCAGCAGCTCGACCGGGACAAACTATGGCTACACCTTC.

This clonotype was seen at least ten times. This chain links TRBV12-3 or TRBV12-4 with TRBJ2-1; tentative D call: TRBD2 (6 bases). Trimming shortened V by 3 bases and J by 6 bases, and 15 bases separated the two germline ends. The CDR3 extends over 15 amino acids. This CDR3 reads CASSFVTAGLNEQFF. DNA for the CDR3: TGTGCCAGCAGTTTTGTGACGGCGGGACTCAATGAGCAGTTCTTC.

At least ten counts were recorded for this clonotype. The rearrangement links TRBV12-3 or TRBV12-4 to TRBJ1-1, with D maybe TRBD1 (6 bases). CDR3 length equals 16 residues. V dropped 3 bases and J dropped 6 bases, with 20 bases sitting between them. CDR3 nucleotides: TGTGCCAGCAGTTTCCCGGGACGACAGGATGTGGCTGAAGCTTTCTTT. Protein product: CASSFPGRQDVAEAFF.